The source of this T cell receptor beta chain is a study of cytomegalovirus exposure and HLA in healthy donors. V dropped 5 bases and J dropped 2 bases, with 15 bases sitting between them. Germline CDR1 MDHEN, CDR2 SYDVKM. The CDR3 sequence is 15 residues long. Concerning this clone: Its target is unknown.

Findings and caveats of the study: As was reported, the classifier diagnosed cytomegalovirus status with high specificity and sensitivity. Earlier findings revealed that most TCR beta V segments proved productive either about 90% or about 30% of the time. In a later analysis, productive TCRs from donors in an Asian-associated ancestry cluster reportedly carried fewer N-insertions than the cohort mean.

PCR amplification relied on 60 Vbeta primers (plus 13 Jbeta primers). Repertoires were generated with immunoSEQ multiplex PCR, while TCRdb's copy carries only in-frame clones and drops some. The sample shows approximately 110,000 clones, approximately 80% of them seen only once. The TCR sequence derives from a man aged 30 to 39 in good health and CMV-seropositive. The sequencing sample was made of PBMCs. V gene TRBV28 combines with J gene TRBJ2-5; D not resolved. CDR3 sequence reads: CASSLPDIGQETQYF. The CDR3 DNA sequence: TGTGCCAGCAGTCTCCCCGACATTGGACAAGAGACCCAGTACTTC.